Sample share makes the clone carrying this TCR beta chain medium-sized. The entry originates in a study of T cells after yellow fever vaccination. Overall study context: By means of CD3, CD45RA, CCR7 and CD95, the EM, EMRA, CM and Tscm memory subsets were sorted.

UMIs and a universal primer site were added when TCR cDNA was made by 5'RACE template switching. TCRdb reprocessed the 5' RACE reads via MiXCR and lists one record per CDR3 protein. The sample carries about 12,000 distinct CDR3 sequences, under 6% recorded once. Trimming shortened V by 0 bases and J by 0 bases, and 13 bases separated the two germline ends. The CDR3 consists of 16 residues. Per the germline V gene, CDR1 is DFQATT and CDR2 is SNEGSKA (reference sequence). Whole-study findings and limits: Few clonotypes appeared in both CD4 and CD8 compartments. Peak timing came faster in the weaker secondary response, day 5 versus 15.

The sample consisted of PBMCs, either bulk or a sorted T-cell subset (CD4+, CD8+, memory, or dextramer-sorted; not recorded which), taken on the day of the yellow fever booster vaccination. The clonotype originates from a man aged 25-45 years who received the YFV17D yellow fever vaccine. V is TRBV20-1 and J is TRBJ2-3; D might be TRBD1 or TRBD2, each matching 6 bases. DNA of the CDR3: TGCAGTGCTAGAGATCGGGGGCGATTTAGCACAGATACGCAGTATTTT. It codes for CSARDRGRFSTDTQYF.